Listed below are T cell receptor beta chains from one sample, sequenced in a study of shared T cell receptors in the human thymus. Sequencing was performed with immunoSEQ multiplex PCR; in TCRdb, only in-frame clones are kept and a portion is missing. The table includes hundreds of thousands of clones, roughly 90% detected once. This same sample was also part of a study on human thymus T cells.

The sequenced sample consisted of thymocytes. Receptors were obtained from a boy under two years old with a congenital heart defect. Both conserved end residues are part of each CDR3. D genes are given only for firm matches. Where a row states a size, it is once, few, many or the class of an expanded clone; other rows omit it.

>.|TRBJ2-7|.|TRBV28
CASRGHRGTGEQYF
TGTGCCAGCAGGGGACACCGGGGTACGGGCGAGCAGTACTTC
>TRBD2|TRBJ2-1|.|TRBV6-1
CASSEPSGRAFRYNEQFF
TGTGCCAGCAGTGAACCCAGCGGGAGGGCCTTTAGATACAATGAGCAGTTCTTC
>TRBD2|TRBJ2-1|few|TRBV27
CARKTSGRGYNEQFF
TGTGCCAGGAAGACTAGCGGGAGAGGGTACAATGAGCAGTTCTTC
>TRBD2|TRBJ2-7|.|TRBV4-1
CASSRTSGRTYEQYF
TGCGCCAGCAGCCGGACTAGCGGTCGCACCTACGAGCAGTACTTC
>.|TRBJ1-2|.|TRBV2
CASSGGQGSYGYTF
TGTGCCAGCAGTGGTGGGCAGGGTTCCTATGGCTACACCTTC
>.|TRBJ2-7|.|TRBV4-1
CASSLGLAYEQYF
TGCGCCAGCAGCCTGGGACTGGCCTACGAGCAGTACTTC
>TRBD2|TRBJ2-3|.|TRBV7-3
CASTPHVLAATDTQYF
TGTGCCAGCACCCCCCATGTACTAGCGGCCACAGATACGCAGTATTTT
>.|TRBJ2-7|.|TRBV4-3
CASSHVWKADRQVSYEQYF
TGCGCCAGCAGCCATGTTTGGAAAGCCGACAGGCAAGTTTCCTACGAGCAGTACTTC
>TRBD2|TRBJ2-2|.|TRBV4-1
CASSLPGLAGEWGGTGELFF
TGCGCCAGCAGCCTCCCCGGACTAGCGGGAGAGTGGGGAGGCACCGGGGAGCTGTTTTTT
>TRBD2|TRBJ2-3|.|TRBV2
CASSEAVEREGLLSTDTQYF
TGTGCCAGCAGTGAAGCCGTAGAGCGGGAGGGCCTGTTAAGCACAGATACGCAGTATTTT
>TRBD2|TRBJ2-1|few|TRBV6-5
CASSQSSEAGVEFF
TGTGCCAGCAGCCAAAGCTCAGAAGCGGGAGTCGAGTTCTTC
>.|TRBJ1-3|.|TRBV4-2
CASSQVRGGGNTIYF
TGTGCCAGCAGCCAAGTGAGGGGGGGTGGAAACACCATATATTTT
>.|TRBJ2-5|.|TRBV7-2
CASSSGGVGETQYF
TGTGCCAGCAGCTCCGGAGGGGTGGGGGAGACCCAGTACTTC
>TRBD1|TRBJ2-7|.|TRBV5-6
CASSLEGAGSYEQYF
TGTGCCAGCAGCTTGGAGGGGGCAGGAAGCTACGAGCAGTACTTC
>.|TRBJ2-6|.|TRBV29-1
CSVYPDPARGANVLTF
TGCAGCGTTTACCCTGACCCGGCGCGGGGGGCCAACGTCCTGACTTTC
>.|TRBJ2-2|.|TRBV27
CASSPEGGGENTGELFF
TGTGCCAGCAGCCCCGAAGGCGGGGGCGAGAACACCGGGGAGCTGTTTTTT
>.|TRBJ2-7|.|TRBV27
CASSFYVAVSYEQYF
TGTGCCAGCAGTTTTTACGTTGCGGTCTCCTACGAGCAGTACTTC
>.|TRBJ2-7|once|TRBV9
CASSALAPYEQYF
TGTGCCAGCAGCGCCCTAGCTCCCTACGAGCAGTACTTC
>.|TRBJ2-1|.|TRBV10-3
CAISAGTDSYNEQFF
TGTGCCATCAGCGCCGGGACTGACTCGTACAATGAGCAGTTCTTC
>TRBD2|TRBJ2-7|.|TRBV6-1
CASSEASSAGERYEQYF
TGTGCCAGCAGTGAAGCCTCATCAGCGGGAGAGCGGTACGAGCAGTACTTC
>TRBD2|TRBJ2-3|.|TRBV5-1
CASSLRLAGVEDTQYF
TGCGCCAGCAGCCTCCGACTAGCGGGAGTTGAAGATACGCAGTATTTT
>.|TRBJ2-7|.|TRBV28
CASSEDGGEGYEQYF
TGTGCCAGCAGTGAGGACGGGGGAGAGGGGTACGAGCAGTACTTC
>TRBD2|TRBJ2-7|.|TRBV4-3
CASSQAPGTRLNEQYF
TGCGCCAGCAGCCAAGCCCCTGGGACTAGGCTAAACGAGCAGTACTTC
>.|TRBJ2-7|.|TRBV5-8
CASSLVEERPPSYEQYF
TGTGCCAGCAGCTTGGTCGAGGAGAGGCCCCCTTCCTACGAGCAGTACTTC
>TRBD1|TRBJ2-2|.|TRBV28
CASRVQGAADTGELFF
TGTGCCAGCAGAGTACAGGGGGCGGCGGACACCGGGGAGCTGTTTTTT
>TRBD2|TRBJ2-7|.|TRBV6-1
CATQWGGSGEQYF
TGTGCCACCCAATGGGGGGGGAGCGGCGAGCAGTACTTC
>TRBD2|TRBJ2-5|.|TRBV7-9
CASSLRTSPFQETQYF
TGTGCCAGCAGCCTCCGGACTAGTCCCTTCCAAGAGACCCAGTACTTC
>.|TRBJ1-1|.|TRBV19
CASSMRGALNTEAFF
TGTGCCAGTAGTATGCGGGGGGCCCTGAACACTGAAGCTTTCTTT
>.|TRBJ1-5|.|TRBV10-1
CASSESGPGGNQPQHF
TGCGCCAGCAGTGAGTCGGGCCCGGGGGGCAATCAGCCCCAGCATTTT